One sample yielded the 24 T cell receptor beta chains listed below, sequenced in a study of monozygotic twins with inflammatory bowel disease (dated by TCRdb to the late 2010s). Library generation was performed with 5' RACE. The listed sequencing device is Illumina HiSeq 2500. After the reads were reprocessed by TCRdb, one entry was made per CDR3 protein sequence, with no DNA. The sample table gives 440,000 or so distinct CDR3 sequences. The ten biggest clones cover about 2.3% of the sample. The specimen was blood. These receptors came from a human donor with ulcerative colitis or Crohn's disease, or a healthy co-twin of an affected twin (not recorded which).

This chain uses TRBV12-3 or TRBV12-4 with TRBJ2-7; there is no DNA to check the TCRdb D call of TRBD1. The CDR3 is made up of 19 amino acids. CDR3 residues: CASSKPPTAIEPNSYEQYF.

The chain is built from TRBV21-1 and TRBJ2-3; TCRdb gives TRBD2 as the D gene, but with no DNA this cannot be confirmed. TRBV21-1 is a pseudogene segment. This CDR3 contains 15 residues. The CDR3 spells CASGGLAGFTDTQYF.

This rearrangement joins TRBV10-3 to TRBJ1-4. The CDR3 spans 13 residues. In germline, CDR1 is ENHRY, CDR2 SYGVKD. The CDR3: CAIRQETNEKLFF.

This rearrangement joins TRBV5-1 to TRBJ2-6; checking the TCRdb D call of TRBD1 is not possible without DNA. There are 18 residues in the CDR3. Germline CDR1 SGHRS, CDR2 YFSETQ. The CDR3 spells CASSGWAGTVSGANVLTF.

CDR3: CASSGAQNTGELFF. The chain uses TRBV5-4 and TRBJ2-2; as DNA is missing, the TRBD1 call by TCRdb cannot be tested. Germline CDR1 SGHNT, CDR2 YYREEE (reference sequence). This CDR3 region has 14 residues.

The chain employs TRBV20-1 and TRBJ2-3; the D call from TCRdb, TRBD2, cannot be confirmed without DNA. The germline V gene has CDR1 DFQATT and CDR2 SNEGSKA (reference sequence). The CDR3 is 16 residues long. CDR3 in amino acids: CSAWAARGSDSDTQYF.

This chain connects TRBV6-1 to TRBJ2-7; TCRdb selects TRBD2, and the lack of DNA leaves this call unchecked. This CDR3 has 14 amino acids. Per the germline V gene, CDR1 is MNHNS and CDR2 is SASEGT. This CDR3 reads CASSERPRGYEQYF.

The rearrangement joins TRBV29-1 to TRBJ1-2; TCRdb proposes TRBD1, but this gene call is untestable without DNA. The CDR3 spans 14 residues. The germline V gene has CDR1 SQVTM and CDR2 ANQGSEA. The CDR3 protein is CSVEAGGANYGYTF.

The rearrangement joins TRBV6-5 to TRBJ1-2; the TCRdb call, TRBD1, lacks DNA for checking. The germline V gene encodes CDR1 MNHEY and CDR2 SVGAGI. The CDR3 spans 13 residues. CDR3 amino acids: CASSRRQIYGYTF.

The V and J genes are TRBV5-1 and TRBJ1-1; TCRdb gives TRBD1 as the D gene, but with no DNA this cannot be confirmed. The CDR3 covers 16 residues. Germline CDR1 and CDR2: SGHRS and YFSETQ. The CDR3 sequence: CASSQTGPWANTEAFF.

The J gene is TRBJ1-5, the V gene TRBV7-2; checking the TCRdb D call of TRBD1 is not possible without DNA. The CDR3 is 14 residues long. The germline gives CDR1 SGHTA, CDR2 FQGNSA. This CDR3 reads CASSLQGGNQPQHF.

The rearrangement joins TRBV7-8 to TRBJ2-5; TCRdb's D call, TRBD2, is unchecked because there is no DNA. Looked up from germline, CDR1 is SGHVS and CDR2 is FQNEAQ. This CDR3 spans 17 amino acids. The CDR3 here is CASSRRTSGRAQETQYF.

V and J are TRBV21-1 and TRBJ2-1. TRBV21-1 is a documented pseudogene. The length of the CDR3 is 12 residues. CDR3 sequence reads: CASSREGNEQFF.

The V gene is TRBV7-2, the J gene TRBJ2-2. This CDR3 region has 11 residues. Germline V gene sequence: CDR1 SGHTA, CDR2 FQGNSA. CDR3 in amino acids: CASRIGGELFF.

This chain joins TRBV7-3 and TRBJ1-1. Germline CDR1 is SGHTA and CDR2 is FQGTGA. The CDR3 is 13 residues long. This CDR3 is CASSDRDSLGAFF. Full variable domain (missing parts from reference TRBV7-3 and TRBJ1-1): GAGVSQTPSNKVTEKGKYVELRCDPISGHTALYWYRQSLGQGPEFLIYFQGTGAADDSGLPNDRFFAVRPEGSVSTLKIQRTERGDSAVYLCASSDRDSLGAFFGQGTRLTVV.

The chain uses TRBV6-5 and TRBJ1-2; TCRdb picks TRBD1, but there is no DNA to check that call. Germline V gene lookup returns CDR1 MNHEY and CDR2 SVGAGI. The CDR3 is 15 amino acids. The CDR3 loop reads CASSYETGTVHGYTF.

This rearrangement joins TRBV7-2 to TRBJ2-2. From germline, CDR1 is SGHTA and CDR2 FQGNSA. The CDR3 runs 13 residues. The CDR3 is CTTADTYTGELFF.

V gene TRBV20-1 combines with J gene TRBJ2-3; TCRdb indicates TRBD2, and absent DNA this call remains unverified. The germline gives CDR1 DFQATT, CDR2 SNEGSKA (reference sequence). The CDR3 is 15 residues long. CDR3 loop: CSATRLAGLTDTQYF.

The chain is built from TRBV6-1 and TRBJ1-1; TCRdb designates TRBD1, a call that cannot be tested without DNA. The CDR3 has 14 amino acids. Per the germline V gene, CDR1 is MNHNS and CDR2 is SASEGT. The CDR3 loop reads CASRGYGGATEAFF.

The V and J genes are TRBV6-1 and TRBJ2-7; TCRdb designates TRBD1, a call that cannot be tested without DNA. Germline assignment: CDR1 MNHNS and CDR2 SASEGT. The CDR3 contains 11 residues. The CDR3 here is CASSEGPWQYF.

The chain employs TRBV29-1 and TRBJ2-2; the D call from TCRdb, TRBD2, cannot be confirmed without DNA. Germline CDR1 SQVTM, CDR2 ANQGSEA. The CDR3 loop spans 16 amino acids. CDR3 protein: CSVGSVGTSRSGELFF.

The rearrangement uses TRBV15 and TRBJ2-7; with no DNA, the TCRdb D assignment of TRBD2 cannot be verified. CDR3 length: 13 amino acids. Germline V gene lookup returns CDR1 LNHNV and CDR2 YYDKDF (reference sequence). The CDR3 sequence: CATRTSGNYEQYF. The full variable domain, with the rest looked up from reference TRBV15 and TRBJ2-7, is DAMVIQNPRYQVTQFGKPVTLSCSQTLNHNVMYWYQQKSSQAPKLLFHYYDKDFNNEADTPDNFQSRRPNTSFCFLDIRSPGLGDTAMYLCATRTSGNYEQYFGPGTRLTVT.

CDR3 residues: CASTARGEKDGYTF. The V call is TRBV12-3 or TRBV12-4, the J call TRBJ1-2; the TCRdb D gene call, TRBD1, has no DNA to confirm it. There are 14 residues in the CDR3.

The chain joins TRBV6-6 to TRBJ2-7; TCRdb's D call of TRBD1 is untestable without DNA. Germline V gene lookup returns CDR1 MNHNY and CDR2 SVGAGI (reference sequence). This CDR3 contains 13 residues. The CDR3: CASSFQGSGEQYF.